This T cell receptor (beta chain) was obtained from a study of cytomegalovirus exposure and HLA in healthy donors. Amplification used 60 Vbeta primers and 13 Jbeta primers. The data were produced by immunoSEQ multiplex PCR, yet TCRdb's version contains in-frame clones alone and is incomplete. The table shows 130,000 or so clones, with 70% to 85% occurring only once. As concerns this clone: Other DNA sequences in the same sample also yield this CDR3.

Trimming took off 3 bases at V and 4 bases at J, with 16 bases between the two ends. This CDR3 is built from 15 residues. Looked up from germline, CDR1 is PRHDT and CDR2 is FYEKMQ (reference sequence). Sequenced sample: PBMCs. The chain links TRBV13 to TRBJ2-7; maybe TRBD2 (6 bases). The receptor's source is a woman between 40 and 50 years old in good health and CMV-seronegative. In DNA, the CDR3 is TGTGCCAGCAGCTTGGGTACGGGAGTGTGGTACGAGCAGTACTTC. Encoded protein: CASSLGTGVWYEQYF.